The entry below gives a single TCR beta chain sequence along with its context. Its cognate antigen is unknown. Culture proceeded for 9 to 11 days, and CD4+ T cells were then isolated. All vaccine recipients tested negative for nucleocapsid antibodies and had never contracted SARS-CoV-2 infection. The data stem from a study of vaccination effects on CD4 cells after COVID-19. Study results and caveats: In vaccinees who were healthy, merely 1 out of 255 vaccine-induced clones cross-reacted with common cold coronaviruses.

Produced via immunoSEQ multiplex PCR; TCRdb's table is partial and in-frame only. The table shows 45,000 to 60,000 clones, with about 80% occurring only once. The V segment lost 5 bases and the J segment 5 bases; nucleotides outside the gene matches: 10. Germline assignment: CDR1 SGHRS and CDR2 YFSETQ. This CDR3 spans 15 amino acids. This TCR came from a human donor who received a COVID-19 vaccine. Here the sequenced sample was CD4+ T cells from PBMCs cultured without peptide, taken before COVID-19 vaccination. The chain uses TRBV5-1 and TRBJ2-1, with 7 bases lining up with TRBD2. In DNA form, the CDR3 reads TGCGCCAGCAGATTAGATGGACTAGGGAACAATGAGCAGTTCTTC. Protein: CASRLDGLGNNEQFF.